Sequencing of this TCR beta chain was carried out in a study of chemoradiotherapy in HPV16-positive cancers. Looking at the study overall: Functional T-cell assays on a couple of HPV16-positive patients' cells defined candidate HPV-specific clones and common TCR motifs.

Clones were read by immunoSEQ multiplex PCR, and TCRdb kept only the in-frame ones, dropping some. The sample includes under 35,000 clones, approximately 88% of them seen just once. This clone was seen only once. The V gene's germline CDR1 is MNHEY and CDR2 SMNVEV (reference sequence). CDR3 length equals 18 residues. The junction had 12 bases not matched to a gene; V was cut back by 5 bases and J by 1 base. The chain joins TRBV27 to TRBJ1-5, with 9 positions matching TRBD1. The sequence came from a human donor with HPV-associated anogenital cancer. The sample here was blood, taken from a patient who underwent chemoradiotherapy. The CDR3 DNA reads TGTGCCAGCAGTCCATGGGGACAGGGCTTAGGGAGCAATCAGCCCCAGCATTTT. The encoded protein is CASSPWGQGLGSNQPQHF.